The 17 T cell receptor beta chains reported below all come from one sample, sequenced in a study of cytomegalovirus exposure and HLA in healthy donors. Researchers ran the PCR with 60 Vbeta and 13 Jbeta primers. TCRdb keeps only in-frame clones here, not all; method: immunoSEQ multiplex PCR. The sample lists approximately 150,000 clones, approximately 84% occurring once. The sequencing input was PBMCs. The receptors derive from a woman in her forties in good health and CMV-seropositive.

The rearrangement links TRBV2 to TRBJ2-7; 9 nucleotides line up with TRBD1. CDR3 size: 15 residues. Trimming cost V 7 bases and J 0 bases; bases outside gene matches: 7. Germline CDR1 is SNHLY and CDR2 is FYNNEI. The CDR3 is CASKAGTGSSYEQYF. CDR3 nucleotides: TGTGCCAGCAAGGCGGGGACAGGGAGCTCCTACGAGCAGTACTTC.

The chain combines TRBV5-5 with TRBJ2-1, with 10 bases matching TRBD2. The V and J ends lost 0 bases and 0 bases, in that order; junction bases with no gene match: 6. This CDR3 contains 18 residues. The germline V gene encodes CDR1 SGHKS and CDR2 YYEKEE (reference sequence). CDR3 sequence reads: CASSLELAGPSSYNEQFF. The CDR3 DNA follows: TGTGCCAGCAGCTTGGAACTAGCGGGGCCCAGCTCCTACAATGAGCAGTTCTTC. Full variable domain (missing parts from reference TRBV5-5 and TRBJ2-1): DAGVTQSPTHLIKTRGQQVTLRCSPISGHKSVSWYQQVLGQGPQFIFQYYEKEERGRGNFPDRFSARQFPNYSSELNVNALLLGDSALYLCASSLELAGPSSYNEQFFGPGTRLTVL.

The chain couples TRBV29-1 to TRBJ1-2; TRBD1 aligns across 7 bases. The germline CDR1 and CDR2 sequences are SQVTM and ANQGSEA. Losses at the gene ends were 4 bases for V and 4 bases for J; bases not matched to a gene: 6. The CDR3 is 13 residues long. DNA of the CDR3: TGCAGCGTTGCCCTCGGGGACAGCTATGGCTACACCTTC. Translation: CSVALGDSYGYTF.

This clone was counted between two and nine times. V gene TRBV4-3 combines with J gene TRBJ1-2; the match to TRBD1 covers 7 bases. CDR3 size: 14 residues. CDR1 and CDR2 from the germline V gene are LGHNA and YSLEER. Losses at the gene ends were 4 bases for V and 4 bases for J; bases not matched to a gene: 6. The CDR3 spells CASSPDRILYGYTF. CDR3 DNA: TGCGCCAGCAGCCCGGACAGGATCCTCTATGGCTACACCTTC.

This sequence joins TRBV4-1 and TRBJ2-3; weak D call: TRBD2 (5 bases). With 0 bases removed from V and 1 base from J, the gap between germline ends came to 8 bases. The CDR3 runs to 15 residues. CDR1 is MGHRA, CDR2 YSYEKL, per germline. The CDR3 sequence is CASSQDHGGTDTQYF. The CDR3 nucleotides read TGCGCCAGCAGCCAAGACCACGGGGGCACAGATACGCAGTATTTT.

The chain joins TRBV30 to TRBJ1-1, with a weak D call TRBD1 (5 bases). The V gene's germline CDR1 is GTSNPN and CDR2 SVGIG (reference sequence). This CDR3 is 14 amino acids long. Trimming took 4 bases from V and 0 from J, leaving 12 bases between them. CDR3 sequence reads: CAWTKGLMNTEAFF. CDR3 coding DNA: TGTGCCTGGACAAAGGGACTGATGAACACTGAAGCTTTCTTT.

This chain connects TRBV4-1 to TRBJ1-3; D perhaps matches TRBD1 (5 bases). This CDR3 contains 15 residues. The germline CDR1 and CDR2 sequences are MGHRA and YSYEKL. Trimming removed 4 bases from V and 1 base from J, with 11 bases in between. In nucleotides, the CDR3 is TGCGCCAGCAGCCTATCTACAGGATCTGGAAACACCATATATTTT. Translated: CASSLSTGSGNTIYF.

This clone came up once. The J gene is TRBJ1-6, the V gene TRBV28, with D possibly being TRBD1 (6 bases). V lost 3 bases and J lost 8, with 11 bases in between. This CDR3 region has 14 residues. Germline values: CDR1 MDHEN, CDR2 SYDVKM. The CDR3 here is CASSLGARYSPLHF. In nucleotides, the CDR3 is TGTGCCAGCAGTTTGGGGGCGCGGTATTCACCCCTCCACTTT.

The chain combines TRBV6-6 with TRBJ1-3; D remains unclear. Trimming removed 2 bases from V and 0 bases from J, with 11 bases in between. Germline loops: CDR1 MNHNY, CDR2 SVGAGI (reference sequence). The CDR3 totals 16 residues. CDR3 sequence (DNA): TGTGCCAGCAGTTACGGGCTGCTAAACTCTGGAAACACCATATATTTT. This encodes CASSYGLLNSGNTIYF.

This sequence joins TRBV27 and TRBJ2-2; 11 nucleotides agree with TRBD2. Germline trimming cut 3 bases from V and 1 base from J; bases unmatched to any gene: 4. The CDR3 consists of 17 residues. Germline loops: CDR1 MNHEY, CDR2 SMNVEV (reference sequence). This chain's CDR3 is CASSFIGLAGNTGELFF. The CDR3, as DNA: TGTGCCAGCAGTTTTATAGGACTAGCGGGGAACACCGGGGAGCTGTTTTTT.

This sequence joins TRBV19 and TRBJ1-1; 8 nucleotides line up with TRBD1. CDR3 length: 14 amino acids. The germline gives CDR1 LNHDA, CDR2 SQIVND (reference sequence). The junction had 1 base not matched to a gene; V was cut back by 4 bases and J by 0 bases. The CDR3 region has the DNA TGTGCCAGTAGTACGACAGGGGTGAACACTGAAGCTTTCTTT. This sequence encodes CASSTTGVNTEAFF.

This clone was observed a handful of times. The CDR3 protein is CASRRDYEQYF. The CDR3 coding sequence is TGTGCCAGCAGGCGTGACTACGAGCAGTACTTC. J is TRBJ2-7 and V is TRBV7-9, with D hard to call. V lost 6 bases and J 3 bases, leaving 6 bases between the germline ends. The length of the CDR3 is 11 residues. Germline V gene sequence: CDR1 SEHNR, CDR2 FQNEAQ (reference sequence).

The chain is built from TRBV5-8 and TRBJ2-5, with TRBD2 matching over 10 bases. The germline CDR1 and CDR2 sequences are SGHTS and YDEGEE. V was clipped by 0 bases and J by 5 bases; unmatched bases: 4. This CDR3 spans 15 amino acids. CDR3 amino acids: CASSLDLAGVETQYF. The CDR3 DNA sequence: TGTGCCAGCAGCTTGGATCTAGCGGGGGTGGAGACCCAGTACTTC.

The gene calls are TRBV15 and TRBJ1-4, with 9 bases that match TRBD1. The CDR3 is made up of 15 amino acids. Germline CDR1 is LNHNV and CDR2 is YYDKDF (reference sequence). V shed 4 bases, J shed 7 bases, and the junction held 7 bases outside the gene matches. CDR3 loop: CATSNRGLAGEKLFF. CDR3 bases: TGTGCCACCAGCAACAGGGGGCTGGCAGGTGAAAAACTGTTTTTT. Full variable domain (outside the CDR3, taken from reference TRBV15 and TRBJ1-4): DAMVIQNPRYQVTQFGKPVTLSCSQTLNHNVMYWYQQKSSQAPKLLFHYYDKDFNNEADTPDNFQSRRPNTSFCFLDIRSPGLGDTAMYLCATSNRGLAGEKLFFGSGTQLSVL.

The chain joins TRBV19 to TRBJ2-4; 8 bases line up with TRBD1. V lost 8 bases, J lost 12 bases, and 12 bases stayed unmatched. CDR1 is LNHDA and CDR2 is SQIVND in the germline V gene (reference sequence). This CDR3 region has 13 residues. The CDR3 DNA sequence: TGTGCCAGTCAGGCCGGGACAGGAGACAGTCAGTACTTC. This gives the protein CASQAGTGDSQYF.

The chain is built from TRBV6-6 and TRBJ2-5, with D uncertain. The CDR3 sequence is 14 residues long. The V end lost 5 bases, the J end lost 3 bases, and 13 bases lay between the germline ends. Germline V gives CDR1 MNHNY, CDR2 SVGAGI (reference sequence). CDR3 bases: TGTGCCAGCAGTCCCTATATTCCTAAAGAGACCCAGTACTTC. This sequence encodes CASSPYIPKETQYF.

The chain joins TRBV27 to TRBJ1-6, with 8 positions matching TRBD1. Germline loops: CDR1 MNHEY, CDR2 SMNVEV (reference sequence). This CDR3 region has 17 residues. With V trimmed by 8 bases and J by 7 bases, 16 bases remained unmatched. CDR3 nucleotides: TGTGCCAGCTCCTTTATCGCGGGACAGGCTACCAATTCACCCCTCCACTTT. Translated, it gives CASSFIAGQATNSPLHF.